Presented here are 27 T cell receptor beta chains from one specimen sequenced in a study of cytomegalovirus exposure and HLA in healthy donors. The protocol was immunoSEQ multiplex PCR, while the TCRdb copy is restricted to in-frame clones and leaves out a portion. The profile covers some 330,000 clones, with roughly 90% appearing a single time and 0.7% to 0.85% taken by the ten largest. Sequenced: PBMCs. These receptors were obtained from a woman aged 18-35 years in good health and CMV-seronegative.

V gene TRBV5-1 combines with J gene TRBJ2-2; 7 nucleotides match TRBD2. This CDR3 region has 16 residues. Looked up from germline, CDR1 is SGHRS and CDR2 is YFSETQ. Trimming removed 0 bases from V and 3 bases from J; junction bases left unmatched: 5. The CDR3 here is CASSLVGAGDTGELFF. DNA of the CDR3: TGCGCCAGCAGCTTGGTCGGGGCGGGAGACACCGGGGAGCTGTTTTTT.

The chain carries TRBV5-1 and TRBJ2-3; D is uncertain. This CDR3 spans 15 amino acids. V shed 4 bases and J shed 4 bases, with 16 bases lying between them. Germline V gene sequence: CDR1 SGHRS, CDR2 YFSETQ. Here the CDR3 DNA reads TGCGCCAGCAGCCCCCTCCGGGTACCTTCAGATACGCAGTATTTT. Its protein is CASSPLRVPSDTQYF.

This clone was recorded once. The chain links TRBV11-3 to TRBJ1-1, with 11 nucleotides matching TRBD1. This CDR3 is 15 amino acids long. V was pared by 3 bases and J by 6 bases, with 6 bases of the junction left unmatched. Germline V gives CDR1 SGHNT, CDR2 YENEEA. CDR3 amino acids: CASSFGQGAGAEAFF. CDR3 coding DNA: TGTGCCAGCAGCTTCGGACAGGGGGCCGGGGCTGAAGCTTTCTTT.

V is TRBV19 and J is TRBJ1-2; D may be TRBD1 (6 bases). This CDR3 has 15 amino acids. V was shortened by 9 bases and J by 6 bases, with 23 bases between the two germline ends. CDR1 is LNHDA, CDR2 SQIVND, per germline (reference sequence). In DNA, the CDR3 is TGTGCCAGCGCCCCGGGGAGAAGGTCAGGGGATGGCTACACCTTC. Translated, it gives CASAPGRRSGDGYTF.

The CDR3 loop reads CASSYRERGTEAFF. Here the CDR3 DNA reads TGCGCCAGCAGCTACAGGGAAAGGGGTACTGAAGCTTTCTTT. This chain connects TRBV4-1 to TRBJ1-1, with D perhaps matching TRBD1 (6 bases). V was trimmed by 5 bases and J by 5 bases, leaving 15 bases between them. In germline, CDR1 is MGHRA, CDR2 YSYEKL. The CDR3 extends over 14 amino acids.

The CDR3 DNA reads as TGTGCCATCAAGGGACACACATCCTACGAGCAGTACTTC. It codes for CAIKGHTSYEQYF. V gene TRBV10-3 combines with J gene TRBJ2-7, with D perhaps matching TRBD1 (6 bases). Between the trimmed V and J ends, which lost 7 bases and 1 base, there was a span of 11 bases. CDR3 length: 13 amino acids. Germline lookup yields CDR1 ENHRY and CDR2 SYGVKD.

The CDR3 region has the DNA TGTGCCAGCTCGTCCGGGACAGGGGTCGGGGAGACCCAGTACTTC. Protein: CASSSGTGVGETQYF. The chain uses TRBV18 and TRBJ2-5; 10 positions agree with TRBD1. After removal of 6 bases from V and 5 bases from J, the junction contained 9 bases not matched to a gene. Per germline, CDR1 KGHSH and CDR2 LQKENI. The CDR3 spans 15 residues.

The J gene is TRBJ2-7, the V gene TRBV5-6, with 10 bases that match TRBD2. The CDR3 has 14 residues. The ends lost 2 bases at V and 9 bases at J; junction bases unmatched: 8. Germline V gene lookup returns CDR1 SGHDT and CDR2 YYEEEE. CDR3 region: CASSLDVAGGVQYF. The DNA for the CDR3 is TGTGCCAGCAGCTTAGACGTAGCGGGAGGCGTGCAGTACTTC.

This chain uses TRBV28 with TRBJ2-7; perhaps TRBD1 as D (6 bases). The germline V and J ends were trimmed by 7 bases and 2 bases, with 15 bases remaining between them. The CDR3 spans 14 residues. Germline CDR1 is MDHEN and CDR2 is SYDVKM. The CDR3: CASTEGHRTYEQYF. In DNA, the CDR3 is TGTGCCAGCACCGAGGGACACCGCACCTACGAGCAGTACTTC.

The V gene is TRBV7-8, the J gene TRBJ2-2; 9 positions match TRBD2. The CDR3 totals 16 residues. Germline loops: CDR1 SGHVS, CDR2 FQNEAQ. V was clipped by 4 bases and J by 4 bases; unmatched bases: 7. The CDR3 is CASSSPREGRTGELFF. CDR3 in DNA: TGTGCCAGCAGCTCTCCGCGGGAGGGCCGCACCGGGGAGCTGTTTTTT.

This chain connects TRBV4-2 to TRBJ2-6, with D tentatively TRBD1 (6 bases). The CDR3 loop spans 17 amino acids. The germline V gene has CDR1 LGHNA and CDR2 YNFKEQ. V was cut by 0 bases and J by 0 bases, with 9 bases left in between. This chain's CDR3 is CASSQDSQGSGANVLTF. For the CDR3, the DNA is TGTGCCAGCAGCCAAGACTCACAGGGCTCTGGGGCCAACGTCCTGACTTTC.

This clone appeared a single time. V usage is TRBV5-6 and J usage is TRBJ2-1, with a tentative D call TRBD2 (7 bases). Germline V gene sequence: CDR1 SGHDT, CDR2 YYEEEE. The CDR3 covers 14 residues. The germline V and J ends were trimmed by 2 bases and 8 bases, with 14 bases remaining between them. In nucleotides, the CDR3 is TGTGCCAGCAGCTTAAGGGAGGGGGGATATGAGCAGTTCTTC. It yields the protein CASSLREGGYEQFF. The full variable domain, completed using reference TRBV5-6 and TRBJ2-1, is DAGVTQSPTHLIKTRGQQVTLRCSPKSGHDTVSWYQQALGQGPQFIFQYYEEEERQRGNFPDRFSGHQFPNYSSELNVNALLLGDSALYLCASSLREGGYEQFFGPGTRLTVL.

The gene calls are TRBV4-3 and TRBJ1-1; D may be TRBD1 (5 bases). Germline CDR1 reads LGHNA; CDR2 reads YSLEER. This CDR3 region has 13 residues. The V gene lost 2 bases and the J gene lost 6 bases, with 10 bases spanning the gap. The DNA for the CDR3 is TGCGCCAGCAGCCAATATGTCAGGGCTGAAGCTTTCTTT. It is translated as CASSQYVRAEAFF.

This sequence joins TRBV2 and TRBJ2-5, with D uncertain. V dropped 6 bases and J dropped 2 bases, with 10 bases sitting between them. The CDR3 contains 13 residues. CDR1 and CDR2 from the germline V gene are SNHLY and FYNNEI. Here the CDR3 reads CASSRVSQETQYF. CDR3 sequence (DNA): TGTGCCAGCAGCCGGGTTTCTCAAGAGACCCAGTACTTC. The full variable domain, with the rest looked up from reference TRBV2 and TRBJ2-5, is EPEVTQTPSHQVTQMGQEVILRCVPISNHLYFYWYRQILGQKVEFLVSFYNNEISEKSEIFDDQFSVERPDGSNFTLKIRSTKLEDSAMYFCASSRVSQETQYFGPGTRLLVL.

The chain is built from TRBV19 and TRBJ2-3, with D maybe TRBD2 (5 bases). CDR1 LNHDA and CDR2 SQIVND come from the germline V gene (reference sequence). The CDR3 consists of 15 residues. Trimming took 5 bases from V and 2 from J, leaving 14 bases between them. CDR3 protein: CASSDSEYYTDTQYF. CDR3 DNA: TGTGCCAGTAGTGATAGCGAGTACTACACAGATACGCAGTATTTT.

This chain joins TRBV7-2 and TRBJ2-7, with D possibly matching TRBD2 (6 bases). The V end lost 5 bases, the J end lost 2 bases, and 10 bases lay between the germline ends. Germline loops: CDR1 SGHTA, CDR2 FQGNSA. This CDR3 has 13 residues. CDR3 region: CASSRLGTYEQYF. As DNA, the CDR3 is TGTGCCAGCAGCCGACTAGGAACCTACGAGCAGTACTTC.

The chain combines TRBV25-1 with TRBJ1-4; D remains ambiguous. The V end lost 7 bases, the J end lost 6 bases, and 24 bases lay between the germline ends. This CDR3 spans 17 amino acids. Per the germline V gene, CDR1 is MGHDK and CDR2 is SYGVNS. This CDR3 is CASNLPLKRAVYEKLFF. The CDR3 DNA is TGTGCCAGCAACCTACCCCTCAAAAGAGCTGTGTATGAAAAACTGTTTTTT.

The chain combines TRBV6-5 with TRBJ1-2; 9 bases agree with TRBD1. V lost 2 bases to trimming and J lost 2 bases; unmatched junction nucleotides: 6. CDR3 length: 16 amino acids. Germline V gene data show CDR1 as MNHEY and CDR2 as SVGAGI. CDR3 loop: CASSYGDRAGNYGYTF. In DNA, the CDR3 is TGTGCCAGCAGTTACGGGGACAGGGCTGGAAACTATGGCTACACCTTC.

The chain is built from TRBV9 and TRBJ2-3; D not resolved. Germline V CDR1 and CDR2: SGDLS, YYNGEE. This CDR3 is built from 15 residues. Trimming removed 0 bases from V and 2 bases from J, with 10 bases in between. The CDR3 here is CASSVEAILTDTQYF. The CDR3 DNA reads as TGTGCCAGCAGCGTAGAAGCGATCCTCACAGATACGCAGTATTTT.

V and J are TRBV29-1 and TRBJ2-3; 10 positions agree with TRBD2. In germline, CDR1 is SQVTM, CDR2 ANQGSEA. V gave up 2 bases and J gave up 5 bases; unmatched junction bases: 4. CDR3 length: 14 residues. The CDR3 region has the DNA TGCAGCGTTGAACTAGCGGGAGTAATAGATACGCAGTATTTT. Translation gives CSVELAGVIDTQYF.

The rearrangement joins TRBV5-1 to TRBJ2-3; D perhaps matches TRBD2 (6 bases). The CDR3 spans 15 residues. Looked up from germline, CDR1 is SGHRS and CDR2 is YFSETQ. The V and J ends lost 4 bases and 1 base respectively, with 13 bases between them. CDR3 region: CASSLTSPRTDTQYF. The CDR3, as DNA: TGCGCCAGCAGCCTTACTAGCCCCCGCACAGATACGCAGTATTTT.

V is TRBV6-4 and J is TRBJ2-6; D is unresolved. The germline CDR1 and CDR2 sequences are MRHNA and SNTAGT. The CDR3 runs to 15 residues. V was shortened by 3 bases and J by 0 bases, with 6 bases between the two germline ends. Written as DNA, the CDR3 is TGTGCCAGCAGTGAACACAGCTCTGGGGCCAACGTCCTGACTTTC. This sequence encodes CASSEHSSGANVLTF.

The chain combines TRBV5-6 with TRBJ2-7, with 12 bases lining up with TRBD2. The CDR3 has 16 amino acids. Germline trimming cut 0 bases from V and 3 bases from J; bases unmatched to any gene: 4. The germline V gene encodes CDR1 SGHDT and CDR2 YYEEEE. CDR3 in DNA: TGTGCCAGCAGCTTGGCGGGACTAGCGGGCGACTACGAGCAGTACTTC. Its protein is CASSLAGLAGDYEQYF.

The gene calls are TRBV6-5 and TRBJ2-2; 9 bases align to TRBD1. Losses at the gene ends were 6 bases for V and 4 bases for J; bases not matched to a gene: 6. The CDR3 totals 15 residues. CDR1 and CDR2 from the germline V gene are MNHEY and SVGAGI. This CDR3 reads CASSLLTGGTGELFF. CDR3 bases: TGTGCCAGCAGCCTCCTGACAGGGGGCACCGGGGAGCTGTTTTTT.

This chain's CDR3 is CASIYSQGSSYEQYF. In DNA, the CDR3 is TGTGCCAGCATATACTCCCAGGGGAGCTCCTACGAGCAGTACTTC. The gene calls are TRBV6-5 and TRBJ2-7; D might be TRBD1 (6 bases). Germline V gene sequence: CDR1 MNHEY, CDR2 SVGAGI. The CDR3 runs 15 residues. Trimming removed 7 bases at V and 0 bases at J, with 16 bases between.

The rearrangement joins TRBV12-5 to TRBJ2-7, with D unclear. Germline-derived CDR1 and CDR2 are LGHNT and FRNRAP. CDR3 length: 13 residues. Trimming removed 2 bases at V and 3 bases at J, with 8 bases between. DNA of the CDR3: TGTGCTAGTGGTTTGCACCCCAGCTACGAGCAGTACTTC. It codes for CASGLHPSYEQYF.

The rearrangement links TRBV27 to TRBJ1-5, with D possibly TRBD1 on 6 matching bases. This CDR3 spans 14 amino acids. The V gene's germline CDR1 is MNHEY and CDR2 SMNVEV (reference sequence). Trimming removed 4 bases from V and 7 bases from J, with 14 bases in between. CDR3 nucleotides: TGTGCCAGCAGTTCAACAGGGATCTACCAGCCCCAGCATTTT. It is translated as CASSSTGIYQPQHF.